This TCR beta chain was recorded in a study of early T cells in non-severe SARS-CoV-2 infection. On the study more broadly: Sequencing targeted bulk RNA from unsorted whole blood, leaving chains unpaired.

This clonotype has a handful of counts. Antigen specificity is unknown. Researchers attached unique molecular identifiers to individual cDNA molecules. TCRdb independently ran MiXCR on the 5' RACE reads; one entry per CDR3 protein. The sample holds over 30,000 distinct CDR3 sequences, around 4.6% seen once. V lost 6 bases and J 4 bases, leaving 12 bases between the germline ends. The CDR3 has 14 residues. The study, taken as a whole, reports: VDJdb matching favored anti-spike CD8 responses, missing private and CD4 specificities.

The J gene is TRBJ2-2, the V gene TRBV12-3 or TRBV12-4, with D possibly being TRBD1 (6 bases). Input material: whole blood. The clonotype comes from an adult who was a healthcare worker with PCR-confirmed SARS-CoV-2 infection or an uninfected control (not recorded which). In nucleotides, the CDR3 is TGTGCCAGCAGACCTCCAGGGGCCACCGGGGAGCTGTTTTTT. This gives the protein CASRPPGATGELFF.